This entry lists 29 T cell receptor beta chains sequenced from one sample in a study of blood T cell repertoires in COVID-19 (dated by TCRdb to about 2020). The library relied on the immunoSEQ multiplex PCR assay. TCRdb holds this immuneACCESS table with in-frame rearrangements only. Some clones are missing; in checked studies, unresolved V genes explain under half, and the rest has no known cause. This sample comprises roughly 520,000 clones, approximately 87% of them detected only once. 1.5% to 2% of the sample belongs to the ten largest clones. The sample was PBMCs or T cells enriched from blood (not recorded which). These receptors all come from a woman aged 40 to 50 who had recovered from COVID-19.

This clone was recorded only once. The chain recombines TRBV30 with TRBJ2-3; a weak D match, TRBD2 (5 bases). The CDR3 length is 13 residues. Germline loops: CDR1 GTSNPN, CDR2 SVGIG (reference sequence). Trimming shortened V by 4 bases and J by 0 bases, and 8 bases separated the two germline ends. CDR3 loop: CAWTADSTDTQYF. CDR3 coding DNA: TGTGCCTGGACAGCGGACAGCACAGATACGCAGTATTTT.

This clone was seen a single time. The rearrangement joins TRBV6-5 to TRBJ2-2, with 7 nucleotides matching TRBD1. The germline V gene has CDR1 MNHEY and CDR2 SVGAGI. With V trimmed by 11 bases and J by 1 base, 7 bases remained unmatched. The CDR3 spans 14 residues. The CDR3 loop reads CASSRDRNTGELFF. CDR3 DNA sequence: TGTGCCTCCTCCCGGGACAGGAACACCGGGGAGCTGTTTTTT.

About this clone: A much larger clone lies a single base off, so this may be a read error. The CDR3 spells CASSLRDSSYEQYF. CDR3 coding DNA: TGTGCCAGCAGCCTCCGGGACAGCTCCTACGAGCAGTACTTC. The gene calls are TRBV6-5 and TRBJ2-7; 7 positions match TRBD1. This CDR3 is 14 amino acids long. Losses at the gene ends were 6 bases for V and 0 bases for J; bases not matched to a gene: 5. Germline CDR1 MNHEY, CDR2 SVGAGI.

The chain employs TRBV19 and TRBJ2-5, with 9 positions matching TRBD1. Germline V gene lookup returns CDR1 LNHDA and CDR2 SQIVND (reference sequence). Trimming took 4 bases from V and 5 from J; bases not matched to a gene: 8. This CDR3 comprises 15 residues. The CDR3 nucleotides read TGTGCCAGTAGTACCGGACAGGGGCAGTTGGAGACCCAGTACTTC. Its protein is CASSTGQGQLETQYF.

About this clone: This sample also contains other DNA sequences that code for the same CDR3. The chain joins TRBV30 to TRBJ1-5; 8 nucleotides agree with TRBD1. Unmatched junction bases numbered 4, after V lost 3 bases and J lost 6 bases. Germline lookup yields CDR1 GTSNPN and CDR2 SVGIG (reference sequence). The CDR3 extends over 13 amino acids. CDR3 region: CAWSGQGGQPQHF. CDR3 DNA sequence: TGTGCCTGGAGCGGACAGGGCGGTCAGCCCCAGCATTTT.

This chain links TRBV4-3 with TRBJ2-4, with TRBD2 identical over 11 bases. Germline loops: CDR1 LGHNA, CDR2 YSLEER. The CDR3 spans 19 residues. Trimming at V came to 0 bases and at J to 5 bases, leaving 12 bases not matched to a gene. The CDR3 DNA sequence: TGCGCCAGCAGCCAAGATTCAGGTAGCGGGAGGGCCTGGGAAAACATTCAGTACTTC. It encodes CASSQDSGSGRAWENIQYF.

V gene TRBV3-1 (or the pseudogene TRBV3-2) combines with J gene TRBJ2-5, with 12 bases identical to TRBD2. The CDR3 is 16 amino acids. Germline CDR1 LGHDT, CDR2 YNNKEL (reference sequence). With 4 bases clipped from V and 4 bases from J, the junction kept 7 bases outside the gene matches. This chain's CDR3 is CASSRRLAGEGETQYF. The CDR3 coding sequence is TGTGCCAGCAGCCGCCGACTAGCGGGAGAGGGAGAGACCCAGTACTTC.

This clone is a singleton in its sample. One end of the junction does not line up with germline, which may come from a read error. This chain connects TRBV7-9 to TRBJ1-1, with a weak D call TRBD1 (6 bases). The V gene's germline CDR1 is SEHNR and CDR2 FQNEAQ (reference sequence). This CDR3 comprises 9 residues. The CDR3 nucleotides read TGTGCCAGCAGCCCCCGACAGGAATTT. Its translation is CASSPRQEF.

Only a few counts were recorded for this clone. The CDR3 is CASSQAPAGGLYEQYF. The CDR3 nucleotides read TGCGCCAGCAGCCAAGCGCCCGCGGGAGGGCTCTACGAGCAGTACTTC. The J gene is TRBJ2-7, the V gene TRBV4-1; 9 nucleotides match TRBD2. This CDR3 spans 16 amino acids. J lost 3 bases, V lost 1 base, and 7 bases had no gene match. Per the germline V gene, CDR1 is MGHRA and CDR2 is YSYEKL.

The chain links TRBV29-1 to TRBJ2-5; perhaps TRBD2 as D (6 bases). This CDR3 has 15 residues. The germline V gene encodes CDR1 SQVTM and CDR2 ANQGSEA. V was shortened by 0 bases and J by 0 bases, with 11 bases between the two germline ends. The CDR3: CSVEEGGHYQETQYF. CDR3 nucleotides: TGCAGCGTTGAAGAGGGGGGTCATTACCAAGAGACCCAGTACTTC.

The V call is TRBV2, the J call TRBJ2-7, with D possibly TRBD2 on 5 matching bases. V lost 5 bases and J 1 base, leaving 12 bases between the germline ends. The CDR3 totals 14 residues. Germline CDR1 SNHLY, CDR2 FYNNEI. CDR3 region: CASSQYGVSYEQYF. For the CDR3, the DNA is TGTGCCAGCAGTCAATACGGGGTTTCCTACGAGCAGTACTTC.

The gene calls are TRBV29-1 and TRBJ2-3; 7 bases are shared with TRBD2. CDR1 and CDR2 from the germline V gene are SQVTM and ANQGSEA. The CDR3 is 16 residues long. The trim removed 2 bases at V and 2 bases at J, leaving 10 bases unmatched. The CDR3 here is CSVEYVGRGITDTQYF. CDR3 bases: TGCAGCGTTGAATATGTGGGGCGGGGGATCACAGATACGCAGTATTTT.

This clone was detected a few times. The chain carries TRBV19 and TRBJ2-2; 7 nucleotides agree with TRBD1. The germline V gene encodes CDR1 LNHDA and CDR2 SQIVND (reference sequence). The CDR3 is made up of 14 amino acids. Trimming at V came to 3 bases and at J to 9 bases, leaving 7 bases not matched to a gene. The CDR3 DNA reads as TGTGCCAGTAGTATCCGGGACAGAACTCGGGAGCTGTTTTTT. It yields the protein CASSIRDRTRELFF.

The chain couples TRBV24-1 to TRBJ1-2, with 9 bases aligning to TRBD1. V was clipped by 5 bases and J by 7 bases; unmatched bases: 7. Germline V gene data show CDR1 as KGHDR and CDR2 as SFDVKD. The CDR3 totals 14 residues. CDR3 bases: TGTGCCACCAGTGGGACGACAGGGGGGGTTGGCTACACCTTC. This gives the protein CATSGTTGGVGYTF.

The chain employs TRBV2 and TRBJ1-2; the D gene is possibly TRBD1 (6 bases). Deletions cut 11 bases from V and 0 bases from J, with 10 bases between. Per the germline V gene, CDR1 is SNHLY and CDR2 is FYNNEI. This CDR3 region has 12 residues. CDR3 protein: CAGGQSNYGYTF. For the CDR3, the DNA is TGTGCCGGTGGACAGTCTAACTATGGCTACACCTTC. The full variable domain, rest sourced from reference TRBV2 and TRBJ1-2, is EPEVTQTPSHQVTQMGQEVILRCVPISNHLYFYWYRQILGQKVEFLVSFYNNEISEKSEIFDDQFSVERPDGSNFTLKIRSTKLEDSAMYFCAGGQSNYGYTFGSGTRLTVV.

This clone was seen only a few times. This chain joins TRBV3-1 (or the pseudogene TRBV3-2) and TRBJ2-1; 9 positions agree with TRBD2. V gave up 2 bases and J gave up 9 bases; unmatched junction bases: 17. This CDR3 contains 18 residues. The V gene's germline CDR1 is LGHDT and CDR2 YNNKEL (reference sequence). This CDR3 is CASSQPQLSGSKGGEQFF. Written as DNA, the CDR3 is TGTGCCAGCAGCCAACCACAGCTTAGCGGGAGTAAGGGGGGTGAGCAGTTCTTC.

The V and J genes are TRBV18 and TRBJ1-6, with 7 nucleotides matching TRBD1. The CDR3 loop spans 16 amino acids. The V segment lost 4 bases and the J segment 4 bases; nucleotides outside the gene matches: 7. Germline CDR1 KGHSH, CDR2 LQKENI. The CDR3 DNA follows: TGTGCCAGCTCACAGACGGGGACAGAATATAATTCACCCCTCCACTTT. This encodes CASSQTGTEYNSPLHF.

This clone was detected once. The chain combines TRBV5-4 with TRBJ1-4; the match to TRBD1 covers 11 bases. CDR1 and CDR2 (germline): SGHNT, YYREEE (reference sequence). With V trimmed by 4 bases and J by 2 bases, 4 bases remained unmatched. The length of the CDR3 is 16 residues. The CDR3 loop is CASSAGQGGTNEKLFF. The DNA for the CDR3 is TGTGCCAGCAGCGCGGGACAGGGGGGGACTAATGAAAAACTGTTTTTT.

This sequence joins TRBV5-6 and TRBJ2-7; 10 nucleotides match TRBD1. Per germline, CDR1 SGHDT and CDR2 YYEEEE. This CDR3 region has 14 residues. The J segment lost 3 bases and the V segment lost 4 bases, leaving 4 bases of the junction unmatched. CDR3 bases: TGTGCCAGCAGCCCGGGACAGGGGTTCTACGAGCAGTACTTC. Translating it yields CASSPGQGFYEQYF.

The CDR3 region has the DNA TGTGCCAGCAGCCAAGGGCAGGGGGCCGGGATGTCCAACTATGGCTACACCTTC. Translating gives CASSQGQGAGMSNYGYTF. The rearrangement uses TRBV14 and TRBJ1-2; TRBD1 matches at 8 bases. The CDR3 runs to 18 residues. Germline lookup yields CDR1 SGHDN and CDR2 FVKESK. V shed 1 base and J 2 bases; nucleotides not matched to a gene: 12.

This chain uses TRBV27 with TRBJ2-7; 8 bases are a match to TRBD2. Germline trimming cut 5 bases from V and 5 bases from J; bases unmatched to any gene: 5. From germline, CDR1 is MNHEY and CDR2 SMNVEV (reference sequence). CDR3 length: 13 amino acids. The CDR3 region has the DNA TGTGCCAGCAGTCCCGGACTAGCTCACGAGCAGTACTTC. The encoded protein is CASSPGLAHEQYF.

In DNA form, the CDR3 reads TGTGCCAGCAGCCCCCGGACAGTAGCCAAAAACATTCAGTACTTC. This codes for CASSPRTVAKNIQYF. V usage is TRBV7-9 and J usage is TRBJ2-4; D is perhaps TRBD1 (6 bases). Trimming shortened V by 5 bases and J by 0 bases, and 11 bases separated the two germline ends. The CDR3 runs to 15 residues. CDR1 and CDR2 from the germline V gene are SEHNR and FQNEAQ (reference sequence).

The V and J genes are TRBV27 and TRBJ1-5; possibly TRBD1 for D (6 bases). CDR1 is MNHEY and CDR2 is SMNVEV in the germline V gene (reference sequence). The CDR3 loop spans 15 amino acids. V lost 5 bases, J lost 4 bases, and 15 bases lay in between. Here the CDR3 DNA reads TGTGCCAGCAGTCCCCATCCAGGGGTGAATCAGCCCCAGCATTTT. It yields the protein CASSPHPGVNQPQHF.

This chain joins TRBV28 and TRBJ1-5; tentatively, D is TRBD1 (6 bases). In germline, CDR1 is MDHEN, CDR2 SYDVKM. Deletions cut 7 bases from V and 5 bases from J, with 18 bases between. This CDR3 has 15 amino acids. CDR3 sequence: CASTKSGTYHQPQHF. The CDR3 nucleotides are TGTGCCAGCACCAAATCCGGGACATACCATCAGCCCCAGCATTTT. Full variable domain (outside the CDR3, taken from reference TRBV28 and TRBJ1-5): DVKVTQSSRYLVKRTGEKVFLECVQDMDHENMFWYRQDPGLGLRLIYFSYDVKMKEKGDIPEGYSVSREKKERFSLILESASTNQTSMYLCASTKSGTYHQPQHFGDGTRLSIL.

The V gene is TRBV18, the J gene TRBJ1-1; weak D call: TRBD1 (6 bases). The CDR3 covers 14 residues. The V gene's germline CDR1 is KGHSH and CDR2 LQKENI. With 1 base removed from V and 6 bases from J, the gap between germline ends came to 12 bases. This chain's CDR3 is CASSPRQGQAEAFF. CDR3 DNA: TGTGCCAGCTCACCACGGCAGGGACAAGCTGAAGCTTTCTTT.

The rearrangement links TRBV29-1 to TRBJ1-2, with D possibly being TRBD1 (5 bases). CDR1 and CDR2 from the germline V gene are SQVTM and ANQGSEA. The CDR3 extends over 14 amino acids. Trimming removed 4 bases from V and 5 bases from J, with 17 bases in between. CDR3: CSVVGLTGSYGYTF. The CDR3 nucleotides are TGCAGCGTTGTTGGGTTAACAGGCTCATATGGCTACACCTTC.

This chain links TRBV19 with TRBJ2-1, with 12 bases aligning to TRBD2. Germline loops: CDR1 LNHDA, CDR2 SQIVND (reference sequence). The CDR3 spans 16 residues. With 7 bases clipped from V and 4 bases from J, the junction kept 8 bases outside the gene matches. The CDR3, as DNA: TGTGCCAGTACCGACGTCGGACTAGCGGGATACAATGAGCAGTTCTTC. Its translation: CASTDVGLAGYNEQFF.

J is TRBJ1-1 and V is TRBV9, with D maybe TRBD1 (6 bases). The germline V and J ends were trimmed by 0 bases and 3 bases, with 12 bases remaining between them. Germline values: CDR1 SGDLS, CDR2 YYNGEE. The CDR3 sequence is 15 residues long. CDR3 nucleotide sequence: TGTGCCAGCAGCGTAGCTGGGGGGGCGGACACTGAAGCTTTCTTT. Its translation is CASSVAGGADTEAFF.

With regard to this clone: The same CDR3 can be traced to other DNA sequences in this sample. This chain joins TRBV5-1 and TRBJ2-3, with 7 bases fitting TRBD2. From germline, CDR1 is SGHRS and CDR2 YFSETQ. V shed 0 bases, J shed 0 bases, and the junction held 4 bases outside the gene matches. This CDR3 region has 16 residues. The CDR3 sequence: CASSLESSGSTDTQYF. The CDR3 coding sequence is TGCGCCAGCAGCTTGGAGTCTAGCGGTAGCACAGATACGCAGTATTTT.